This TCR beta chain came from a study of control samples from healthy donors and cancer patients. Only in-frame clones appear in the TCRdb table, and some are missing; sequencing was by immunoSEQ multiplex PCR. This sample has around 250,000 clones; almost 85% occur once, and the top ten carry 13%. Germline loops: CDR1 LNHDA, CDR2 SQIVND (reference sequence). CDR3 size: 17 residues. V was clipped by 4 bases and J by 1 base, with 16 bases between them. The specimen was PBMCs. This receptor was identified in a woman in her sixties with lung cancer. V gene TRBV19 combines with J gene TRBJ2-2, with D possibly TRBD1 on 7 matching bases. The CDR3, as DNA: TGTGCCAGTAGTAATCGGCGCGGGACAGTGAACACCGGGGAGCTGTTTTTT. Its protein is CASSNRRGTVNTGELFF.